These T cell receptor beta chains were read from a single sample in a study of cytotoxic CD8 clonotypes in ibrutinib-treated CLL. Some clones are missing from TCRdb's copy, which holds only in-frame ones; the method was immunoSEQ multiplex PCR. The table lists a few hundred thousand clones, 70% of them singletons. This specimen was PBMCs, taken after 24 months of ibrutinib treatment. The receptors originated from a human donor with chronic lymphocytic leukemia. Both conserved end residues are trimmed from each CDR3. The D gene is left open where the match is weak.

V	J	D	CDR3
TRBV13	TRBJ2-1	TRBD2	ASSLSSGRAFNEQF
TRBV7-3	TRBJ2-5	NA	ASSWGAGETQY
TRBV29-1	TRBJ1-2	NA	SLSGDVVDNYGYT
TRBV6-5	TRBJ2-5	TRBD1	ASGLDRYQETQY
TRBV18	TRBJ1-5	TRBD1	ASSPFGTGGRQPQH
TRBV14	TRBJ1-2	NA	ASSLTNYGYT
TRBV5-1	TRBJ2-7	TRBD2	ASSLFGTSGSSYEQY
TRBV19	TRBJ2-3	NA	ASSIIVADTQY
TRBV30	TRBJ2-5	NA	AWSWGVTGDQETQY
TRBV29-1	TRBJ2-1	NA	SAGRGSYNEQF
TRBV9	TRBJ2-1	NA	ASSASYEQF
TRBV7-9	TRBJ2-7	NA	ASSSTASYEQY
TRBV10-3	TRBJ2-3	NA	AISTPSGTDTQY
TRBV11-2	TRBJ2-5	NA	ASSLTGETQY
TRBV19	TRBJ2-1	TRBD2	ASSILGSGSDCEQF
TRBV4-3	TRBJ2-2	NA	ASSQDSGGGTGELF
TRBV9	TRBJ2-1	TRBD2	ASSVVGGRASNEQF
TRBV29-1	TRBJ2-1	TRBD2	SVETSGRNEQF
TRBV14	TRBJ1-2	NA	ASSQRRGYGYT
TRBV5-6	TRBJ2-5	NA	ASSLAGGVRKTQY
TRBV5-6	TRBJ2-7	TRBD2	ASSPTSGRIDEQY
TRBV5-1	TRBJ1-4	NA	ASSLDGSSLKEKLF
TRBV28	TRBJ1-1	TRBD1	ASSFLRQGTEAF
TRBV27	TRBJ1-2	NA	ASSIYPPGRVDNYGYT
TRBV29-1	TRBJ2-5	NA	SVAGRLQETQY
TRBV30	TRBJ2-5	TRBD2	AWGGLAGVQETQY
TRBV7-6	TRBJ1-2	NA	ASSLRSNLNYGYT
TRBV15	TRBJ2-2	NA	ATSREVGVGSGELF
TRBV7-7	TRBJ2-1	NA	ASSSGSSSYNEQF
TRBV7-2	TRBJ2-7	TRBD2	ASSLRSGSSYEQY
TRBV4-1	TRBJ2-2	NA	ASSQTTENTGELF
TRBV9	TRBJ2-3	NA	ASSPYRRDITSGTDTQY
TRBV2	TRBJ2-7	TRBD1	ASSQLTGVRSYEQY
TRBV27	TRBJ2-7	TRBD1	ASTGPPGQGRGEQY
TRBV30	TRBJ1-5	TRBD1	AWRADRDEQPQH
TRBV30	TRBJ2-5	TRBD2	ASRLAVQETQY
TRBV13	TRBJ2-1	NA	ASSHLGAGNEQF
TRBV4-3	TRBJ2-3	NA	ASSLKVSGTLHTDTQY
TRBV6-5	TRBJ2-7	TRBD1	ASTPDRASSYEQY
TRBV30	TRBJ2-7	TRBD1	AWSVRQGYEQY
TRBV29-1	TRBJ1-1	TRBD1	STWERDRTEAF
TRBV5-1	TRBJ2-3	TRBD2	ASSFSAGADTQY
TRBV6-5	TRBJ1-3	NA	ASSYSGTSSGNTIY
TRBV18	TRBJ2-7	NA	ASSPRAGDQGEQY
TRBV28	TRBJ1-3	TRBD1	ASSYPFPTGVGPTSGNTIY
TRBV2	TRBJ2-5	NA	ASSEGLVIETQY
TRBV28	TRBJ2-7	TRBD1	ASTGQAYEQY
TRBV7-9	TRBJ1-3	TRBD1	ASSLDRVNTIY
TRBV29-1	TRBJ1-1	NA	SVVGNTEAF
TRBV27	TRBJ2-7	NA	ASSPWAGAHYEQY
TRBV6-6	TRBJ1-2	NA	ASSYTRDTDYGYT